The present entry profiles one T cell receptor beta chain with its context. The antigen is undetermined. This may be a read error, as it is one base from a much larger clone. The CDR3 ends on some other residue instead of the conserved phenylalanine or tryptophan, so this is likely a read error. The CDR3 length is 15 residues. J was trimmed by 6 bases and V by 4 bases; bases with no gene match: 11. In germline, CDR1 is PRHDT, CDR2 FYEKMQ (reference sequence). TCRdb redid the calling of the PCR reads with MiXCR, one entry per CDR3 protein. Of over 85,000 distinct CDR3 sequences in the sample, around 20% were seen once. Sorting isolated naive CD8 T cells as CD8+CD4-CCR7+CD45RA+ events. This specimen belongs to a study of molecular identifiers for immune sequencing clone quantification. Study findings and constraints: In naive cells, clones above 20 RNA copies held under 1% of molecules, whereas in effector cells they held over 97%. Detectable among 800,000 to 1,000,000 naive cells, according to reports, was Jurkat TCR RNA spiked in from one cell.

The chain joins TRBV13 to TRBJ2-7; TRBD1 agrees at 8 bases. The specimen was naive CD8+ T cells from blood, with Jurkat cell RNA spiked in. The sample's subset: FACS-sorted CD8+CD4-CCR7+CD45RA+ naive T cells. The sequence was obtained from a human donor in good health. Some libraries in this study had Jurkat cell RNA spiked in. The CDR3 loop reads CASSSILVDRVEQYL. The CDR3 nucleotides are TGTGCCAGCAGCTCCATCCTGGTGGACAGGGTCGAGCAGTACCTC.